These T cell receptor beta chains were read from a single sample in a study of blood T cell repertoires in COVID-19. Only in-frame clones appear in the TCRdb table, and some are missing; sequencing was by immunoSEQ multiplex PCR. Among 65,000 to 90,000 clones listed, 91% were seen once. Material for sequencing was peripheral blood. The receptors here all came from a human donor in a cohort sampled during active COVID-19. Both conserved end residues are part of each CDR3. The order of the fields is J gene, V gene, clone size, D gene, CDR3 protein, CDR3 DNA. The D gene is left open where the match is weak. A clone size is listed for some rows: how often the clone was seen (once, few, many), or a class if it is expanded.

>TRBJ1-2|TRBV7-2|once|TRBD1
CASSPGTVMIGYGYTF
TGTGCCAGCAGCCCCGGGACAGTAATGATTGGGTATGGCTACACCTTC
>TRBJ1-4|TRBV7-9|NA|TRBD1
CASSLFTGGNEKLFF
TGTGCCAGCAGCCTCTTTACAGGGGGCAATGAAAAACTGTTTTTT
>TRBJ2-7|TRBV5-4|once|NA
CASSVVGAHREQYF
TGTGCCAGCAGTGTGGTGGGGGCCCACCGCGAGCAGTACTTC
>TRBJ2-5|TRBV6-2/TRBV6-3|NA|TRBD2
CASSYYPRTSGWRETQYF
TGTGCCAGCAGTTATTACCCCCGGACTAGCGGGTGGCGGGAGACCCAGTACTTC
>TRBJ2-7|TRBV6-5|NA|TRBD2
CASSLGLAGYEQYF
TGTGCCAGCAGTTTAGGACTAGCGGGGTACGAGCAGTACTTC
>TRBJ1-1|TRBV7-8|NA|NA
CASSLYGGETEAFF
TGTGCCAGCAGCTTATACGGGGGGGAGACTGAAGCTTTCTTT
>TRBJ2-3|TRBV5-1|NA|NA
CAGCSGTASTDTQYF
TGCGCCGGTTGTTCCGGGACTGCTAGCACAGATACGCAGTATTTT
>TRBJ1-1|TRBV30|NA|NA
CAWSGTRMNTEAFF
TGTGCCTGGAGTGGGACAAGAATGAACACTGAAGCTTTCTTT
>TRBJ2-7|TRBV10-1|NA|NA
CASSAGYEQYF
TGCGCCAGCAGTGCCGGGTACGAGCAGTACTTC
>TRBJ1-2|TRBV6-1|once|NA
CASSEWQNYGYTF
TGTGCCAGCAGTGAATGGCAGAACTATGGCTACACCTTC
>TRBJ1-1|TRBV30|NA|NA
CAWREGGYTEAFF
TGTGCCTGGAGAGAGGGGGGGTACACTGAAGCTTTCTTT
>TRBJ1-2|TRBV30|NA|TRBD1
CAWRFPGTGTYGYTF
TGTGCCTGGAGATTTCCCGGGACAGGCACGTATGGCTACACCTTC
>TRBJ2-3|TRBV4-1|NA|NA
CASSQVRDGDTQYF
TGCGCCAGCAGCCAAGTCAGGGATGGGGATACGCAGTATTTT
>TRBJ2-5|TRBV4-1|NA|TRBD2
CASSQDGLAGGRVETQYF
TGCGCCAGCAGCCAAGATGGGCTAGCGGGGGGGCGGGTGGAGACCCAGTACTTC
>TRBJ1-2|TRBV6-6|NA|NA
CASSYQTNYGYTF
TGTGCCAGCAGTTATCAGACAAACTATGGCTACACCTTC
>TRBJ1-2|TRBV7-9|NA|NA
CASSPGFNYGYTF
TGTGCCAGCAGCCCAGGGTTTAACTATGGCTACACCTTC
>TRBJ1-5|TRBV5-8|once|NA
CASSFGHNQPQHF
TGTGCCAGCAGCTTTGGCCACAATCAGCCCCAGCATTTT
>TRBJ1-2|TRBV6-2/TRBV6-3|NA|TRBD1
CASSYGEQGRHYGYTF
TGTGCCAGCAGTTATGGGGAACAGGGGAGGCACTATGGCTACACCTTC
>TRBJ2-7|TRBV11-3|NA|NA
CASSLDREYEQYF
TGTGCCAGCAGCTTAGATCGGGAATACGAGCAGTACTTC
>TRBJ2-2|TRBV9|NA|NA
CASSVAVGELFF
TGTGCCAGCAGCGTAGCCGTGGGGGAGCTGTTTTTT
>TRBJ2-5|TRBV4-1|NA|NA
CASKSTGLPIETQYF
TGCGCCAGCAAATCAACGGGACTTCCCATCGAGACCCAGTACTTC
>TRBJ2-3|TRBV6-6|NA|NA
CAARTGTTDTQYF
TGTGCCGCGCGAACAGGAACCACAGATACGCAGTATTTT
>TRBJ1-5|TRBV2|NA|NA
CASSSGFGNQPQHF
TGTGCCAGCAGTTCAGGGTTCGGCAATCAGCCCCAGCATTTT
>TRBJ2-1|TRBV14|once|NA
CASRESGTTYNEQFF
TGTGCCAGCAGGGAAAGCGGGACAACCTACAATGAGCAGTTCTTC
>TRBJ1-6|TRBV19|NA|NA
CASRPRDNSPLHF
TGTGCCAGTCGACCCCGGGATAATTCACCCCTCCACTTT
>TRBJ1-5|TRBV10-3|once|TRBD1
CAISPGTGSNQPQHF
TGTGCCATCAGCCCCGGGACAGGTAGCAATCAGCCCCAGCATTTT
>TRBJ2-7|TRBV18|NA|NA
CASSPVGSAGAYEQYF
TGTGCCAGCTCCCCCGTGGGTTCAGCAGGGGCCTACGAGCAGTACTTC
>TRBJ1-1|TRBV9|NA|NA
CASSVAMNTEAFF
TGTGCCAGCAGCGTAGCCATGAACACTGAAGCTTTCTTT
>TRBJ1-1|TRBV5-6|NA|NA
CASSLDGLAVSQNTEAFF
TGTGCCAGCAGCTTGGATGGGCTAGCCGTCAGCCAGAACACTGAAGCTTTCTTT